This entry lists 13 T cell receptor beta chains sequenced from one sample in a study of blood T cells in healthy people across ages. A second PCR of 7 to 11 cycles used a sample-barcoded 5' primer and a J-beta primer mix. TCRdb called the 5' RACE reads again in MiXCR, with one record for every CDR3 protein. The table records about a million distinct CDR3 sequences, around 54% of them present only once. Sequencing was performed on blood. The origin of the receptors is a woman aged 55-69 years in good health.

The chain is built from TRBV20-1 and TRBJ2-7; no clear D. The germline V and J ends were trimmed by 4 bases and 2 bases, with 9 bases remaining between them. Germline V gives CDR1 DFQATT, CDR2 SNEGSKA (reference sequence). The CDR3 totals 12 residues. CDR3 sequence: CSANDPTYEQYF. CDR3 coding DNA: TGCAGTGCTAACGATCCAACCTACGAGCAGTACTTC.

This clonotype has a handful of counts. The rearrangement links TRBV29-1 to TRBJ2-2, with 8 positions matching TRBD1. This CDR3 has 16 amino acids. Looked up from germline, CDR1 is SQVTM and CDR2 is ANQGSEA. V lost 0 bases and J lost 1; bases outside the gene matches: 4. CDR3 sequence reads: CSVEDRTGWNTGELFF. For the CDR3, the DNA is TGCAGCGTTGAAGATCGGACAGGGTGGAACACCGGGGAGCTGTTTTTT.

For this clonotype: One end of the junction varies from germline; a read error may be responsible. The chain carries TRBV24-1 and TRBJ2-5; no clear D. The CDR3 extends over 15 amino acids. CDR1 is KGHDR and CDR2 is SFDVKD in the germline V gene. Here the CDR3 reads CATSDFGSIQETHYF. The CDR3 nucleotides read TGTGCCACCAGTGATTTCGGCAGTATTCAAGAGACCCACTACTTC.

The chain uses TRBV5-1 and TRBJ2-3; unclear D gene. The CDR3 is 16 residues long. Germline lookup yields CDR1 SGHRS and CDR2 YFSETQ. V was clipped by 0 bases and J by 2 bases, with 13 bases between them. The CDR3 region has the DNA TGCGCCAGCAGCTTGGGATACAACTCAAACACAGATACGCAGTATTTT. Encoded protein: CASSLGYNSNTDTQYF.

As DNA, the CDR3 is TGCGCCAGCAGCCAAGGTAGTCCGCGGGAGGGCGGGTACAATGAGCAGTTCTTC. Its translation: CASSQGSPREGGYNEQFF. This chain joins TRBV4-1 and TRBJ2-1; 9 bases map to TRBD2. CDR1 and CDR2 from the germline V gene are MGHRA and YSYEKL. The CDR3 is 18 amino acids. The V and J ends lost 1 base and 4 bases, in that order; junction bases with no gene match: 11.

This chain uses TRBV5-1 with TRBJ2-1; tentatively, D is TRBD1 (6 bases). The CDR3 runs to 17 residues. Per the germline V gene, CDR1 is SGHRS and CDR2 is YFSETQ. V lost 6 bases to trimming and J lost 4 bases, with 23 bases between them. The CDR3 reads CASTPTGTFQGYNEQFF. As DNA, the CDR3 is TGCGCCAGCACTCCGACGGGAACGTTCCAGGGGTACAATGAGCAGTTCTTC.

In nucleotides, the CDR3 is TGCGCCAGCAGTCCTAATACGGGCAATGAGCAGTTCTTC. This gives the protein CASSPNTGNEQFF. The rearrangement joins TRBV10-2 to TRBJ2-1, with no clear D. V lost 5 bases to trimming and J lost 6 bases, with 11 bases between them. There are 13 residues in the CDR3. Germline values: CDR1 WSHSY, CDR2 SAAADI.

The chain combines TRBV30 with TRBJ2-3, with 7 bases fitting TRBD2. The CDR3 covers 13 residues. Germline CDR1 GTSNPN, CDR2 SVGIG (reference sequence). The junction had 8 bases not matched to a gene; V was cut back by 4 bases and J by 7 bases. This CDR3 is CAWIGGSGNTQYF. As DNA, the CDR3 is TGTGCCTGGATCGGCGGGAGCGGTAATACGCAGTATTTT. The variable domain in full, with the rest retrieved from reference TRBV30 and TRBJ2-3, is SQTIHQWPATLVQPVGSPLSLECTVEGTSNPNLYWYRQAAGRGLQLLFYSVGIGQISSEVPQNLSASRPQDRQFILSSKKLLLSDSGFYLCAWIGGSGNTQYFGPGTRLTVL.

This sequence joins TRBV30 and TRBJ2-5; D is uncertain. The ends were cut back, 3 bases at V and 5 bases at J, with 10 bases in the middle. CDR1 and CDR2 from the germline V gene are GTSNPN and SVGIG (reference sequence). CDR3 length: 12 residues. The CDR3 DNA reads as TGTGCCTGGAGCCCCAGTAAGGAGACCCAGTACTTC. Encoded protein: CAWSPSKETQYF.

The chain is built from TRBV27 and TRBJ1-4; 9 positions agree with TRBD1. This CDR3 has 16 amino acids. Trimming took 5 bases from V and 8 from J; bases not matched to a gene: 12. Germline assignment: CDR1 MNHEY and CDR2 SMNVEV (reference sequence). This CDR3 reads CASSLVTGGLTEKLFF. CDR3 sequence (DNA): TGTGCCAGCAGTCTGGTAACAGGGGGCCTGACGGAAAAACTGTTTTTT.

This clonotype was counted between two and nine times. CDR3 in DNA: TGTGCCAGCAGTCTCCCGGTGCCTAACTATGGCTACACCTTC. It yields the protein CASSLPVPNYGYTF. This chain joins TRBV6-1 and TRBJ1-2; D uncertain. CDR1 MNHNS and CDR2 SASEGT come from the germline V gene. The V gene lost 5 bases and the J gene lost 0 bases, with 10 bases spanning the gap. The CDR3 contains 14 residues.

The J gene is TRBJ2-3, the V gene TRBV24-1, with a tentative D call TRBD1 (7 bases). Germline assignment: CDR1 KGHDR and CDR2 SFDVKD. Trimming shortened V by 4 bases and J by 2 bases, and 21 bases separated the two germline ends. CDR3 length equals 18 residues. CDR3 nucleotide sequence: TGTGCCACCAGTGACCCTGGGGGGACAGCCAACTTCACAGATACGCAGTATTTT. This encodes CATSDPGGTANFTDTQYF.

The gene calls are TRBV24-1 and TRBJ2-1; 8 nucleotides agree with TRBD1. The V segment lost 7 bases and the J segment 3 bases; nucleotides outside the gene matches: 1. The CDR3 totals 13 residues. Germline loops: CDR1 KGHDR, CDR2 SFDVKD. The CDR3 DNA reads TGTGCCACCAGCGGACAGGGCTACAATGAGCAGTTCTTC. Translation: CATSGQGYNEQFF.